This is a list of T cell receptor beta chains from one sample in a study of T cell responses to AZD1222 COVID-19 vaccine. Sequencing used immunoSEQ multiplex PCR; TCRdb keeps in-frame clones, though not all of them. This sample has tens of thousands of clones, with 90% found just once. This specimen consisted of peripheral blood, obtained 28 days after the second AZD1222 dose. All receptors derive from an adult who received the AZD1222 COVID-19 vaccine. The CDR3 runs from the conserved cysteine through the conserved F or W. The D gene is left open where the match is weak. Only some rows state a clone size, as once, few, many or a class for expanded clones.

d_call,j_call,v_call,clone_size,cdr3_nt,cdr3_aa
TRBD2,TRBJ2-4,TRBV6-6,-,TGTGCCAGCAGCTACACCGGGACTAGCGGGGGGGCAGCCAAAAACATTCAGTACTTC,CASSYTGTSGGAAKNIQYF
-,TRBJ2-5,TRBV21-1,-,TGTGCCAGCAGCAAAGGTCTAGCGGGGCTCGGGCAAGAGACCCAGTACTTC,CASSKGLAGLGQETQYF
TRBD2,TRBJ2-3,TRBV10-2,-,TGCGCCAGCAGTGAAATAAAAATAAGCGGGGGGCGGGCGACAGATACGCAGTATTTT,CASSEIKISGGRATDTQYF
-,TRBJ1-1,TRBV3-1/TRBV3-2,-,TGTGCCAGCAGCCAAGATTCTGGGAGCTCGGCTTTCTTT,CASSQDSGSSAFF
-,TRBJ2-2,TRBV2,-,TGTGCCAGCGCTCGGCAGGAGAACACCGGGGAGCTGTTTTTT,CASARQENTGELFF
TRBD1,TRBJ2-6,TRBV4-3,-,TGCGCCAGCAGCCGCAGTCCCGGGACAGGGACTGGGGCCAACGTCCTGACTTTC,CASSRSPGTGTGANVLTF
-,TRBJ1-1,TRBV4-2,once,TGTGCCAGCAGCCAAGATCAGAGAGCTGCCGGCGTGGGAACTGAAGCTTTCTTT,CASSQDQRAAGVGTEAFF
-,TRBJ2-2,TRBV5-1,-,TGCGCCAGCCAGAAAGGGGACGGCACCGGGGAGCTGTTTTTT,CASQKGDGTGELFF
TRBD1,TRBJ1-6,TRBV4-3,-,TGCGCCAGCAGCCAAGATCGGATACAGGGACAGGCGAGCAATAATTCACCCCTCCACTTT,CASSQDRIQGQASNNSPLHF
-,TRBJ1-1,TRBV19,-,TGTGCCAGTAGTCTGGACAGTATGAACACTGAAGCTTTCTTT,CASSLDSMNTEAFF
TRBD2,TRBJ2-5,TRBV12-3/TRBV12-4,-,TGTGCCAGCAGTTGGCGGGGGGGGGAGACCCAGTACTTC,CASSWRGGETQYF
TRBD1,TRBJ1-6,TRBV6-5,once,TGTGCCAGCAGTTGGGACAGGGGGCTTAATTCACCCCTCCACTTT,CASSWDRGLNSPLHF
TRBD1,TRBJ2-5,TRBV4-3,-,TGCGCCAGCAGCCAAGGCGGGACAGGGGGGGAAGAGACCCAGTACTTC,CASSQGGTGGEETQYF
TRBD1,TRBJ1-2,TRBV4-1,-,TGCGCCAGCAGCCAAGCGGGACAGGGGAACTATGGCTACACCTTC,CASSQAGQGNYGYTF
-,TRBJ1-1,TRBV2,-,TGTGCCAGCAGTGCCATGGAGGCGAACACTGAAGCTTTCTTT,CASSAMEANTEAFF
-,TRBJ1-3,TRBV7-2,once,TGTGCCAGCAGCACCGGGACAGGAAACACCATATATTTT,CASSTGTGNTIYF
-,TRBJ1-1,TRBV6-5,-,TGTGCCAGCAGTTACGGCCCCGACACTGAAGCTTTCTTT,CASSYGPDTEAFF
-,TRBJ1-5,TRBV11-2,-,TGTGCCAGCAGCATCAGAGGGCATCAGCCCCAGCATTTT,CASSIRGHQPQHF
-,TRBJ1-1,TRBV6-5,-,TGTGCCAGCAGGCTTAGTCAGGGTCAGAACACTGAAGCTTTCTTT,CASRLSQGQNTEAFF
TRBD1,TRBJ2-7,TRBV7-2,once,TGTGCCAGCAACAACGGACAGGGGGTTAGCTCCTACGAGCAGTACTTC,CASNNGQGVSSYEQYF
TRBD1,TRBJ2-7,TRBV7-8,-,TGTGCCAGCAGCTTCGACAGGGGTCCGCGAGAGCAGTACTTC,CASSFDRGPREQYF
-,TRBJ2-7,TRBV27,-,TGTGCCAGCTGTCGGGGCAGAGCCTACGAGCAGTACTTC,CASCRGRAYEQYF
-,TRBJ2-3,TRBV9,-,TGTGCCAGCAGCCTCCAAGCTTTCACAGATACGCAGTATTTT,CASSLQAFTDTQYF
TRBD2,TRBJ2-1,TRBV7-9,-,TGTGCCAGCAGCTTATGGGGGACTAGCGGGTCATACAATGAGCAGTTCTTC,CASSLWGTSGSYNEQFF
TRBD1,TRBJ2-3,TRBV19,-,TGTGCCAGTAGTCCCCCGGACAGGGACTCAGATACGCAGTATTTT,CASSPPDRDSDTQYF
-,TRBJ1-5,TRBV19,-,TGTGCCAGTAGTTCCTTTAATCCGGGAGGTCAGCCCCAGCATTTT,CASSSFNPGGQPQHF
-,TRBJ2-5,TRBV11-2,once,TGTGCCAGCAGCCAAGGGGGAGAGACCCAGTACTTC,CASSQGGETQYF
TRBD1,TRBJ1-2,TRBV19,-,TGTGCCAGTAGTATAGAGACCGGGACAGGGGCCGTAAACACCTTC,CASSIETGTGAVNTF
TRBD1,TRBJ2-7,TRBV15,-,TGTGCCACCAGAGAGGGGACAGTCTCTTCCTACGAGCAGTACTTC,CATREGTVSSYEQYF
-,TRBJ1-1,TRBV19,few,TGTGCCAGTATCCTATCGGGGGGCACTGAAGCTTTCTTT,CASILSGGTEAFF
TRBD1,TRBJ2-7,TRBV27,-,TGTGCCAGCAGGGGGACAGGGGAGCACGAGCAGTACTTC,CASRGTGEHEQYF
-,TRBJ2-6,TRBV5-4,-,TGTGCCAGCAGCTTGGACGTGACCTCTGGGGCCAACGTCCTGACTTTC,CASSLDVTSGANVLTF
-,TRBJ1-4,TRBV30,-,TGTGCCTGGAGCGTAGCGGGGGGGCTGAGTGAAAAACTGTTTTTT,CAWSVAGGLSEKLFF
-,TRBJ1-4,TRBV29-1,few,TGCAGCGTTGCTCGCGGGGCGGCAACTAATGAAAAACTGTTTTTT,CSVARGAATNEKLFF
-,TRBJ2-2,TRBV3-1/TRBV3-2,-,TGTGCCAGCAGCCTCCAACTCAACCCCGGGGAGCTGTTTTTT,CASSLQLNPGELFF
TRBD1,TRBJ1-1,TRBV25-1,-,TGTGCCAGCGGGGGACAGGGGAGAACTGAAGCTTTCTTT,CASGGQGRTEAFF
TRBD2,TRBJ2-3,TRBV5-1,-,TGCGCCAGCAGCGAGACTAGCGGGGACACAGATACGCAGTATTTT,CASSETSGDTDTQYF
-,TRBJ1-1,TRBV7-9,-,TGTGCCAGCAGCTTAGTTGGTCCGTTGAACACTGAAGCTTTCTTT,CASSLVGPLNTEAFF
TRBD1,TRBJ1-6,TRBV5-1,-,TGCGCCAGCAGCTTGGCGCGAGCTGGACAGGTCGGTTCACCCCTCCACTTT,CASSLARAGQVGSPLHF
-,TRBJ2-1,TRBV27,-,TGTGCCAGCAGTTCACCCGGCCACAGGGCGAACTACAATGAGCAGTTCTTC,CASSSPGHRANYNEQFF
-,TRBJ1-1,TRBV10-2,few,TGCGCCAGCACCACCTCAGGTCGAAACACTGAAGCTTTCTTT,CASTTSGRNTEAFF
-,TRBJ2-1,TRBV9,-,TGTGCCAGCAGCGTCCAGGGGAGGAACAATGAGCAGTTCTTC,CASSVQGRNNEQFF
-,TRBJ1-4,TRBV6-5,-,TGTGCCAGCAGTTCCAGACCTGGACAGGAAAAACTGTTTTTT,CASSSRPGQEKLFF
-,TRBJ1-2,TRBV5-1,-,TGCGCCAGCAGCCTAGACGGAACCACTAACTATGGCTACACCTTC,CASSLDGTTNYGYTF
TRBD1,TRBJ2-7,TRBV18,few,TGTGCCAGCTCCCCGAGACAGGGTTCGCACGAGCAGTACTTC,CASSPRQGSHEQYF
TRBD1,TRBJ2-1,TRBV5-1,once,TGCGCCAGCAGCTTTAAGGGACAGGGTCCCAATGAGCAGTTCTTC,CASSFKGQGPNEQFF
-,TRBJ1-5,TRBV3-1/TRBV3-2,-,TGTGCCAGCAGCCAATCCGAGACCCAAAATCAGCCCCAGCATTTT,CASSQSETQNQPQHF
-,TRBJ2-7,TRBV9,-,TGTGCCAGCAGCGTGCCACAGACCTACGAGCAGTACTTC,CASSVPQTYEQYF
-,TRBJ1-2,TRBV25-1,few,TGTGCCAGCAGTCGTAGCAGGGGTGAATATGGCTACACCTTC,CASSRSRGEYGYTF
-,TRBJ2-3,TRBV30,-,TGTGCCTGGAGCCCCGGACAGCAATCCACGCAGTATTTT,CAWSPGQQSTQYF
TRBD1,TRBJ1-2,TRBV5-1,-,TGCGCCAGCAGCCTAGGGACAGGGGGAGTTAACTATGGCTACACCTTC,CASSLGTGGVNYGYTF
-,TRBJ2-1,TRBV27,-,TGTGCCAGCAGTTTGAGGAGGGATAGGGAGTACAATGAGCAGTTCTTC,CASSLRRDREYNEQFF
TRBD1,TRBJ1-2,TRBV19,-,TGTGCCAGTAGGCACCCCATTTCCGGGACAGGGCAACTTAACTATGGCTACACCTTC,CASRHPISGTGQLNYGYTF
-,TRBJ1-4,TRBV5-1,-,TGCGCCAGCAGCTCGGTGGGGTCTATTAATGAAAAACTGTTTTTT,CASSSVGSINEKLFF
TRBD2,TRBJ2-3,TRBV3-1/TRBV3-2,once,TGTGCCAGCACTTTAGGACTAGCCGGCACAGATACGCAGTATTTT,CASTLGLAGTDTQYF
-,TRBJ2-7,TRBV19,-,TGTGCCACCACGGCCAACTCCTACGAGCAGTACTTC,CATTANSYEQYF
-,TRBJ1-1,TRBV18,-,TGTGCCAGCTCACCGTGGGGACAGAACACTGAAGCTTTCTTT,CASSPWGQNTEAFF
-,TRBJ1-2,TRBV10-3,-,TGTGCCATCTCTGAATATGGCGCGGTCTATGGCTACACCTTC,CAISEYGAVYGYTF
-,TRBJ2-7,TRBV6-6,-,TGTGCCAGCAGTTACGTCGGACAGTTCCATTCCTACGAGCAGTACTTC,CASSYVGQFHSYEQYF
TRBD1,TRBJ2-2,TRBV6-5,-,TGTGCCAGCAACAGGGGGACAGAGACCACCGGGGAGCTGTTTTTT,CASNRGTETTGELFF